This T cell receptor (beta chain) was sequenced in a study of CD4 T cells in relation to SARS-CoV-2 and coronaviruses. Whole-study findings and limits: Crossreactive clones expanded significantly less to SARS-CoV-2 than monoreactive clones.

The V gene end was trimmed by 2 bases and the J gene end by 2 bases; junction bases not matched to a gene: 6. Germline V gene lookup returns CDR1 SGHVS and CDR2 FNYEAQ. This CDR3 spans 15 amino acids. This clone was seen a handful of times. As yet, its antigen is unknown. Unexposed donor CD4+ T cells date from about 2011-2018, before the COVID-19 pandemic. Isolation of CD4+ T cells took place after about eleven days in culture. Testing used SARS-CoV-2 S/N and four cold-coronavirus spikes on unexposed-donor CD4+ T cells, cells permitting. Assay used: immunoSEQ multiplex PCR; TCRdb lists only in-frame clones, some missing. The table lists approximately 19,000 clones, approximately 84% of them singletons.

The material sequenced was CD4+ T cells from PBMCs, cultured in vitro. The TCR sequence derives from a human donor in good health. The chain recombines TRBV7-6 with TRBJ2-7, with 7 nucleotides matching TRBD1. The DNA of the CDR3 is TGTGCCAGCAGCTTAAACCAGGGGGTCACCTACGAGCAGTACTTC. It specifies CASSLNQGVTYEQYF.